This T cell receptor beta chain was documented in a study of T cells in localized non-small cell lung cancer. To note about this clone: Its cognate antigen is unknown.

Germline lookup yields CDR1 MGHDK and CDR2 SYGVNS. Trimming left V 11 bases short and J 4 bases short, with 15 bases between. CDR3 length: 13 residues. Study results and limitations: Overall survival was longer when the density of T cells in the blood was higher.

Measured with immunoSEQ multiplex PCR; TCRdb has only the in-frame clones, and not every one. The top ten clones hold about 4% of a sample with some 21,000 clones, about 93% of them seen once. Specimen: peripheral blood, collected before any cancer treatment. V gene TRBV25-1 combines with J gene TRBJ1-3; D remains unclear. The sequence was collected from a male donor aged 60 or over with stage I squamous cell lung carcinoma. The CDR3 sequence is CAPRRAKGNTIYF. The DNA of the CDR3 is TGTGCCCCACGGAGGGCGAAGGGAAACACCATATATTTT.